Listed below are T cell receptor beta chains from one sample, sequenced in a study of response to subunit inactivated influenza vaccine. In TCRdb, the RT-PCR reads were re-called with MiXCR into one record per CDR3 protein. Among 650,000 or so distinct CDR3 sequences listed, 14% were seen once. The sequencing here drew on PBMCs from blood, taken around 15 days before vaccination. Receptor source: a man aged 50-59 years who received an inactivated influenza vaccine. The CDR3 runs from the conserved cysteine through the conserved F or W. A D gene is named only where the DNA matches it firmly. Clone size is given for some rows only: seen once, a few or many times, or a class if the clone is expanded.

DNA	CDR3	D	V	J	size
TGTGCCAGCACCAGGACTAACTACAATGAGCAGTTCTTC	CASTRTNYNEQFF	.	TRBV6-6	TRBJ2-1	few
TGTGCCAGCAGCTTAGAGCTAGTAGGAGAGACCCAGTACTTC	CASSLELVGETQYF	.	TRBV11-2	TRBJ2-5	.
TGTGCCAGCAGCCCGGGCCCTGGTAATGAAAAACTGTTTTTT	CASSPGPGNEKLFF	.	TRBV12-3/TRBV12-4	TRBJ1-4	.
TGCAGTGCACAATTCGGGGCCAACGTCCTGACTTTC	CSAQFGANVLTF	.	TRBV20-1	TRBJ2-6	few
TGTGCCAGCAGCCAAGATTTCCCTGGAAACACCATATATTTT	CASSQDFPGNTIYF	.	TRBV4-2	TRBJ1-3	.
TGTGCCAGCAGGGAACAGGGTGTGTCCACTGAAGCTTTCTTT	CASREQGVSTEAFF	.	TRBV12-3/TRBV12-4	TRBJ1-1	few
TGTGCCAGCAGCTCCGTAGGTGGAAACACCATATATTTT	CASSSVGGNTIYF	.	TRBV7-2	TRBJ1-3	few
TGCGCCAGCAGCTTGTTCACGGGGACCTACGAGCAGTACTTC	CASSLFTGTYEQYF	.	TRBV5-1	TRBJ2-7	few
TGCGCCAGCAGCCAACTAGCGGGGGGTCGGTCCTACAATGAGCAGTTCTTC	CASSQLAGGRSYNEQFF	TRBD2	TRBV4-1	TRBJ2-1	many
TGCGCCAGCAGCTTGTGGGGACAGCCGTACAATGAGCAGTTCTTC	CASSLWGQPYNEQFF	TRBD1	TRBV5-1	TRBJ2-1	.
TGTGCCAGCAGTTACAAGGGGGGGCGGTACGAGCAGTACTTC	CASSYKGGRYEQYF	.	TRBV6-5	TRBJ2-7	few
TGTGCCAGCAGCCCGCTAGCGGGGAGATACAATGAGCAGTTCTTC	CASSPLAGRYNEQFF	TRBD2	TRBV12-3/TRBV12-4	TRBJ2-1	few
TGTGCCAGCAGTCACACGGACTCCCCGTCCTACGAGCAGTACTTC	CASSHTDSPSYEQYF	.	TRBV11-2	TRBJ2-7	few
TGTGCCAGCGGCCCCCTAGCGGGGGGGATCCAAGAGACCCAGTACTTC	CASGPLAGGIQETQYF	TRBD2	TRBV7-2	TRBJ2-5	few
TGTGCCAGCAGCCCCGCAGGGTCTAGCACAGATACGCAGTATTTT	CASSPAGSSTDTQYF	.	TRBV9	TRBJ2-3	.
TGCGCCAGCAGTTCTAGCTGGGCCGAGACCCAGTACTTC	CASSSSWAETQYF	.	TRBV10-1	TRBJ2-5	few
TGTGCCAGCAGCGTAAGGGGGCCGGCTACGCAGTATTTT	CASSVRGPATQYF	TRBD1	TRBV9	TRBJ2-3	.
TGTGCCATCAGTGAGTCGGAGTACGAGCAGTACTTC	CAISESEYEQYF	.	TRBV10-3	TRBJ2-7	few
TGCGCCAGCAACGCAGGTGGCCCCTACAATGAGCAGTTCTTC	CASNAGGPYNEQFF	.	TRBV4-3	TRBJ2-1	many
TGTGCCAGCAGTGAGAGCAACTCAGGGAATCAGCCCCAGCATTTT	CASSESNSGNQPQHF	.	TRBV2	TRBJ1-5	few